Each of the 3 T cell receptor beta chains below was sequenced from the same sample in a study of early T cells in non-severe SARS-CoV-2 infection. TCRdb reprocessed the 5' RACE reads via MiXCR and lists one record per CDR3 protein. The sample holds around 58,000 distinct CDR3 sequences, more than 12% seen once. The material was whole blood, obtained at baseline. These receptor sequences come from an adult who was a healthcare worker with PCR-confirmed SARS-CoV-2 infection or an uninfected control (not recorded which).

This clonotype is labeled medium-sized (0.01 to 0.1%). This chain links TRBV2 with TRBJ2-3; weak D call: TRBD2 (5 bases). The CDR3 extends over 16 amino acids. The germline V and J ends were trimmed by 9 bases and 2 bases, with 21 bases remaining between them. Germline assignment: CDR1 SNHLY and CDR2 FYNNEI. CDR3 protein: CASRDLARTPTDTQYF. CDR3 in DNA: TGTGCCAGTAGAGATTTAGCGAGAACGCCCACAGATACGCAGTATTTT.

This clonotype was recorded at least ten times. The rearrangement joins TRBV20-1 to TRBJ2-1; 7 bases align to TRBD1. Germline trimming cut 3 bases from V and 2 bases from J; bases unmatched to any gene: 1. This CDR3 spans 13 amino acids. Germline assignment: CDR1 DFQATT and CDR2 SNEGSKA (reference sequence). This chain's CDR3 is CSASQGAYNEQFF. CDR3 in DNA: TGCAGTGCTAGTCAGGGGGCCTACAATGAGCAGTTCTTC.

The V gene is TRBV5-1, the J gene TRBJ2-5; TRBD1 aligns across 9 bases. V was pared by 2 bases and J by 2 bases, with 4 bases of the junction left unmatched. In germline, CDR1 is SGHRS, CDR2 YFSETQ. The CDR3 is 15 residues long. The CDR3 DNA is TGCGCCAGCAGCTTCGGCGGACAGGGGCAAGAGACCCAGTACTTC. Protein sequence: CASSFGGQGQETQYF. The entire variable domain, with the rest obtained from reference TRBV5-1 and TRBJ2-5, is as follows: KAGVTQTPRYLIKTRGQQVTLSCSPISGHRSVSWYQQTPGQGLQFLFEYFSETQRNKGNFPGRFSGRQFSNSRSEMNVSTLELGDSALYLCASSFGGQGQETQYFGPGTRLLVL.